The rows below give T cell receptor beta chains drawn from one sample of a study of blood T cell repertoires in COVID-19. This table comes from immunoSEQ multiplex PCR, and its TCRdb copy is limited to in-frame clones, with some not included. The table lists about 75,000 clones, around two thirds of them singletons. Sample: peripheral blood. These receptors were obtained from a human donor with acute or convalescent COVID-19. The donor label of this sample is uncertain. CDR3s include the opening cysteine and the closing phenylalanine or tryptophan. D genes are given only for firm matches. Some rows have no size entry. The others give once, few or many, or a class for an expanded clone.

>TRBD2|TRBV12-3/TRBV12-4|NA|TRBJ2-7
CASRRLADEQYF
TGTGCCAGCAGGCGACTAGCCGACGAGCAGTACTTC
>TRBD1|TRBV3-1/TRBV3-2|NA|TRBJ1-5
CASSQSTGVSNQPQHF
TGTGCCAGCAGCCAATCAACAGGGGTATCAAATCAGCCCCAGCATTTT
>TRBD2|TRBV5-3|few|TRBJ2-6
CARSLGGGRGVTSGANVLTF
TGTGCCAGAAGCTTGGGCGGGGGGAGGGGCGTCACATCTGGGGCCAACGTCCTGACTTTC
>TRBD2|TRBV5-4|few|TRBJ2-1
CASSPPGGQYNEQFF
TGTGCCAGCAGCCCCCCGGGGGGGCAATACAATGAGCAGTTCTTC
>NA|TRBV11-2|NA|TRBJ2-2
CASRNLVTGELFF
TGTGCCAGCAGGAACTTGGTCACCGGGGAGCTGTTTTTT
>TRBD1|TRBV29-1|few|TRBJ2-1
CSVQGGQGSYNEQFF
TGCAGCGTTCAGGGGGGACAGGGCTCCTACAATGAGCAGTTCTTC
>TRBD2|TRBV11-3|NA|TRBJ2-5
CASSPGRLAGGPGETQYF
TGTGCCAGCAGCCCGGGGCGACTAGCGGGAGGGCCGGGGGAGACCCAGTACTTC
>NA|TRBV6-5|NA|TRBJ1-5
CASSYSLGGGNQPQHF
TGTGCCAGCAGTTACTCACTCGGGGGAGGCAATCAGCCCCAGCATTTT
>NA|TRBV7-2|NA|TRBJ1-4
CASRFDRHNEKLFF
TGTGCCAGCAGATTCGACAGGCATAATGAAAAACTGTTTTTT
>TRBD1|TRBV5-4|NA|TRBJ2-7
CASSLDRGPFHEQYF
TGTGCCAGCAGTCTCGACAGGGGGCCTTTCCACGAGCAGTACTTC
>TRBD1|TRBV19|NA|TRBJ2-1
CASSIDIRGQGQNEQFF
TGTGCCAGTAGTATAGATATACGGGGACAGGGACAAAATGAGCAGTTCTTC
>NA|TRBV6-5|NA|TRBJ1-6
CATTRGNSPLHF
TGTGCGACCACACGGGGTAATTCACCCCTCCACTTT
>NA|TRBV9|NA|TRBJ1-3
CASSVGRGNTIYF
TGTGCCAGCAGCGTTGGGAGGGGAAACACCATATATTTT
>TRBD1|TRBV27|few|TRBJ1-2
CASSRTGNYGYTF
TGTGCCAGCAGTCGGACAGGGAACTATGGCTACACCTTC
>NA|TRBV5-1|once|TRBJ1-4
CASSLGGRGEKLFF
TGCGCCAGCAGCTTGGGGGGAAGGGGTGAAAAACTGTTTTTT
>NA|TRBV6-5|few|TRBJ1-1
CASSNGGPNTEAFF
TGTGCCAGTTCTAACGGGGGGCCGAACACTGAAGCTTTCTTT
>NA|TRBV11-2|NA|TRBJ1-6
CASSSGGGNSPLHF
TGTGCCAGCAGCTCCGGCGGGGGGAATTCACCCCTCCACTTT
>NA|TRBV7-2|NA|TRBJ2-3
CASSPRGNTQYF
TGTGCCAGCAGCCCGAGGGGGAATACGCAGTATTTT
>NA|TRBV4-2|once|TRBJ1-1
CASSPLWAAENTEAFF
TGTGCCAGCAGCCCCCTCTGGGCAGCTGAGAACACTGAAGCTTTCTTT
>NA|TRBV5-1|NA|TRBJ1-3
CASSFTGSSGNTIYF
TGCGCCAGCAGCTTCACAGGGAGCTCTGGAAACACCATATATTTT
>NA|TRBV28|NA|TRBJ1-4
CASSTDRAAGREKLFF
TGTGCCAGCAGTACCGATAGGGCCGCTGGGAGGGAAAAACTGTTTTTT
>NA|TRBV7-2|NA|TRBJ1-5
CASSHRGGQPQHF
TGTGCCAGCAGTCATCGGGGGGGTCAGCCCCAGCATTTT
>TRBD2|TRBV5-1|NA|TRBJ2-2
CASSLAGANTGELFF
TGCGCCAGCAGTTTAGCGGGAGCGAACACCGGGGAGCTGTTTTTT
>TRBD1|TRBV18|NA|TRBJ1-3
CATTRDRGENTIYF
TGTGCCACTACCCGGGACAGGGGTGAAAACACCATATATTTT
>NA|TRBV28|NA|TRBJ1-2
CASSGSDGYTF
TGTGCCAGCAGTGGGAGCGACGGCTACACCTTC
>TRBD2|TRBV5-1|NA|TRBJ2-3
CASSLTSGGRDTQYF
TGCGCCAGCAGCTTAACTAGCGGGGGGCGGGATACGCAGTATTTT
>NA|TRBV27|NA|TRBJ1-2
CASSSGYGYTF
TGTGCCAGCAGTTCGGGGTATGGCTACACCTTC
>TRBD1|TRBV6-6|NA|TRBJ1-6
CASGGQLSYNSPLHF
TGTGCCAGCGGGGGACAGCTCTCCTATAATTCACCCCTCCACTTT
>TRBD1|TRBV5-5|NA|TRBJ1-6
CASSLEQGNSPLHF
TGTGCCAGCAGCTTAGAACAGGGGAATTCACCCCTCCACTTT